The TCR beta chain described here comes from a study of T cell repertoires in aging, cancer and after chemotherapy. Whole-study context: Donor ages fell into six groups from 30 or younger up to 70 or older. Over several months to years, re-sampled healthy donor repertoires clearly shared clones.

General study results and limits: In cancer patients, declining TCR diversity with age involved lost richness and lost evenness.

TRB rearrangements spanning V, D and J were amplified using mixed TRB-A/B primers. Each CDR3 protein is one row after TCRdb ran MiXCR on the multiplex PCR reads. Found here are about 11,000 distinct CDR3 sequences, 30% to 35% of them singletons; the top ten hold approximately 19%. The CDR3 totals 14 residues. Trimming cost V 7 bases and J 1 base; bases outside gene matches: 6. The germline CDR1 and CDR2 sequences are LNHDA and SQIVND (reference sequence). Amplification of TCR beta used genomic DNA extracted from peripheral blood. As to this clonotype: Its antigen is unknown.

Material for sequencing was blood. V is TRBV19 and J is TRBJ1-2; 7 nucleotides match TRBD1. This TCR derives from a human donor in good health. The donor label of this sample is uncertain. The CDR3 spells CASTTTGYNYGYTF. CDR3 sequence (DNA): TGTGCCAGTACCACGACAGGGTATAACTATGGCTACACCTTC. Filled out from reference TRBV19 and TRBJ1-2, the complete variable domain reads DGGITQSPKYLFRKEGQNVTLSCEQNLNHDAMYWYRQDPGQGLRLIYYSQIVNDFQKGDIAEGYSVSREKKESFPLTVTSAQKNPTAFYLCASTTTGYNYGYTFGSGTRLTVV.